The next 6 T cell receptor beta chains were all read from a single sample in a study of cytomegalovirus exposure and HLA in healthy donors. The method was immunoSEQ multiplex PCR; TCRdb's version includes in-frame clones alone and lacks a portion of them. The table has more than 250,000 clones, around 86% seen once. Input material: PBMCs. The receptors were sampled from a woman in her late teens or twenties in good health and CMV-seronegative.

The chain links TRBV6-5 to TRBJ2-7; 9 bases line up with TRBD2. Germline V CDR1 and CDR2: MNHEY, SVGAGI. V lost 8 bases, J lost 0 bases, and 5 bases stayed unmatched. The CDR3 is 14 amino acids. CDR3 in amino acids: CASSPSGNSYEQYF. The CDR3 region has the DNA TGTGCCAGCTCACCTAGCGGGAACTCCTACGAGCAGTACTTC.

The CDR3: CASSPETEFTYEQYF. The CDR3 DNA reads TGTGCCAGCTCACCAGAGACAGAGTTTACCTACGAGCAGTACTTC. This rearrangement joins TRBV18 to TRBJ2-7; the D gene is possibly TRBD1 (5 bases). V was cut by 2 bases and J by 2 bases, with 13 bases left in between. The germline CDR1 and CDR2 sequences are KGHSH and LQKENI. The CDR3 covers 15 residues.

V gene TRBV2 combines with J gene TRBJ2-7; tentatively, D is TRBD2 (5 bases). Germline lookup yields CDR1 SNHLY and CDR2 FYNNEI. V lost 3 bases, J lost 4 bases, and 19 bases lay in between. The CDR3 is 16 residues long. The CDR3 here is CASSEVALTSGYEQYF. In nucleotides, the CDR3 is TGTGCCAGCAGTGAGGTCGCCTTAACCTCGGGATACGAGCAGTACTTC.

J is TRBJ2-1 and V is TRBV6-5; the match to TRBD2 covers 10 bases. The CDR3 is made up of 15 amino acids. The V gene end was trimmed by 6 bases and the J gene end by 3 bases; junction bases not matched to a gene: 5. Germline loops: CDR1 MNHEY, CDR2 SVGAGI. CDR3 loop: CASSLAGEGYNEQFF. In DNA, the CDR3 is TGTGCCAGCAGCCTAGCGGGAGAGGGCTACAATGAGCAGTTCTTC.

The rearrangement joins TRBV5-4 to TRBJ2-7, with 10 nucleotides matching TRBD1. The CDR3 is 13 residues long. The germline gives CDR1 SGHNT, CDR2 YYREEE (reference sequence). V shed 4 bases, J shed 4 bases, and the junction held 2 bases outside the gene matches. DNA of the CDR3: TGTGCCAGCAGCCGGGACAGGGGATACGAGCAGTACTTC. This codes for CASSRDRGYEQYF.

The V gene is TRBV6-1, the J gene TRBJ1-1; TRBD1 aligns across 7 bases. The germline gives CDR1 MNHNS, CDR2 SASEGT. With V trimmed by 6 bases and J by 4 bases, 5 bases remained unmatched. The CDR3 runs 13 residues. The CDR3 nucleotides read TGTGCCAGCAGATGGGGACAGACCACTGAAGCTTTCTTT. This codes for CASRWGQTTEAFF.